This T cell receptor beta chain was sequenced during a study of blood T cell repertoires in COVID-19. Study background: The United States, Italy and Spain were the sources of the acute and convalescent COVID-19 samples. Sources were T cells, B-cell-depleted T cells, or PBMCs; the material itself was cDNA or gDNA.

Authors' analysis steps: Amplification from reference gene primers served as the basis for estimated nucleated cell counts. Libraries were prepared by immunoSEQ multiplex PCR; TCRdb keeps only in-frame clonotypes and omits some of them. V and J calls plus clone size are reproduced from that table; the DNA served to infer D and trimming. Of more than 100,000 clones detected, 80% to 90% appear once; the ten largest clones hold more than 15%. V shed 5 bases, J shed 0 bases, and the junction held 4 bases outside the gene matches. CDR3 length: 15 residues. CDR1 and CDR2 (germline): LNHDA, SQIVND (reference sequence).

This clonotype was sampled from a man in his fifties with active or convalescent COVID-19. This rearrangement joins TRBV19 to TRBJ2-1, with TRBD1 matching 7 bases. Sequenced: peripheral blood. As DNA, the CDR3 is TGTGCCAGTAGTGAGGGACAGAGCTCCTACAATGAGCAGTTCTTC. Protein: CASSEGQSSYNEQFF.